The 7 T cell receptor beta chains in this list originate from one sample, sequenced in a study of control samples from healthy donors and cancer patients. Clones were sequenced by immunoSEQ multiplex PCR, and TCRdb holds only the in-frame ones, with some missing. The repertoire holds 80,000 to 100,000 clones, with roughly 92% as singletons. Sequencing was performed on blood. These TCRs come from a human donor in good health. The donor label of this sample is uncertain.

The chain has TRBV4-3 and TRBJ1-2; D unresolved. Trimming stripped 0 bases from V and 5 bases from J, with 10 bases between. Germline lookup yields CDR1 LGHNA and CDR2 YSLEER. CDR3 length equals 14 residues. The chain's CDR3 is CASSQDERQYGYTF. CDR3 in DNA: TGCGCCAGCAGCCAAGATGAGAGGCAGTATGGCTACACCTTC.

The rearrangement uses TRBV12-3 or TRBV12-4 and TRBJ1-1, with D hard to call. The CDR3 extends over 10 amino acids. V lost 3 bases and J lost 11, with 7 bases in between. CDR3 protein: CASSLVLAFF. DNA of the CDR3: TGTGCCAGCAGTTTGGTTTTGGCTTTCTTT.

This clone was detected only once. The J gene is TRBJ2-7, the V gene TRBV28, with 11 bases fitting TRBD1. Germline CDR1 and CDR2: MDHEN and SYDVKM. CDR3 length equals 13 residues. V lost 10 bases and J lost 5; bases outside the gene matches: 7. CDR3 region: CATAGQGAHEQYF. Written as DNA, the CDR3 is TGTGCCACCGCCGGACAGGGGGCCCACGAGCAGTACTTC. The entire variable domain, with the rest obtained from reference TRBV28 and TRBJ2-7, is as follows: DVKVTQSSRYLVKRTGEKVFLECVQDMDHENMFWYRQDPGLGLRLIYFSYDVKMKEKGDIPEGYSVSREKKERFSLILESASTNQTSMYLCATAGQGAHEQYFGPGTRLTVT.

The chain is built from TRBV30 and TRBJ2-7; 7 positions match TRBD1. This CDR3 is 14 amino acids long. Germline CDR1 and CDR2: GTSNPN and SVGIG (reference sequence). Trimming removed 2 bases from V and 1 base from J; junction bases left unmatched: 5. CDR3 DNA: TGTGCCTGGAGTCCTACAGGGGAATCCTACGAGCAGTACGTC. This encodes CAWSPTGESYEQYV.

V usage is TRBV7-6 and J usage is TRBJ2-7; D call uncertain. CDR1 is SGHVS and CDR2 is FNYEAQ in the germline V gene. The CDR3 totals 15 residues. V was pared by 5 bases and J by 2 bases, with 16 bases between. The DNA for the CDR3 is TGTGCCAGCAGCCCGCAAGCCGCCGGGCCCTACGAGCAGTACTTC. It translates to CASSPQAAGPYEQYF.

This clone was observed a few times. The rearrangement joins TRBV27 to TRBJ2-7; TRBD2 might be the D (6 bases). Per germline, CDR1 MNHEY and CDR2 SMNVEV (reference sequence). V lost 1 base and J lost 6, with 16 bases in between. CDR3 length: 15 residues. Here the CDR3 DNA reads TGTGCCAGCAGTTTATTGGGCCGGGAGCGGTCCGAGCAGTACTTC. Protein product: CASSLLGRERSEQYF.

The chain links TRBV7-9 to TRBJ1-6, with 8 bases lining up with TRBD1. CDR1 and CDR2 (germline): SEHNR, FQNEAQ (reference sequence). The CDR3 sequence is 14 residues long. V lost 5 bases to trimming and J lost 8 bases; unmatched junction nucleotides: 5. Here the CDR3 reads CASSLGQGDSPLHF. As DNA, the CDR3 is TGTGCCAGCAGCCTAGGACAGGGTGATTCACCCCTCCACTTT.